A single T cell receptor beta chain is shown here with its context. The data belong to a study of blood T cell repertoires in COVID-19. Across the whole study: PBMCs, B-cell-depleted T cells, or T cells were the source of the cDNA or gDNA that made up the material.

The length of the CDR3 is 15 residues. Germline-derived CDR1 and CDR2 are WNHNN and SYGVQD (reference sequence). The V segment lost 4 bases and the J segment 8 bases; nucleotides outside the gene matches: 9. Those enrolled in Seattle joined during active infection and were followed longitudinally afterward. Method: immunoSEQ multiplex PCR; TCRdb's copy keeps in-frame clones and lacks some. The table shows under 200,000 clones, with approximately 80% occurring only once. This clonotype was obtained from a man aged 55 to 69 with COVID-19, enrolled during active disease. What was sequenced was peripheral blood. The V and J genes are TRBV10-1 and TRBJ2-1; 9 bases are shared with TRBD1. The CDR3 spells CASSGPGTGRDEQFF. CDR3 bases: TGCGCCAGCAGTGGCCCCGGGACAGGGCGCGATGAGCAGTTCTTC.